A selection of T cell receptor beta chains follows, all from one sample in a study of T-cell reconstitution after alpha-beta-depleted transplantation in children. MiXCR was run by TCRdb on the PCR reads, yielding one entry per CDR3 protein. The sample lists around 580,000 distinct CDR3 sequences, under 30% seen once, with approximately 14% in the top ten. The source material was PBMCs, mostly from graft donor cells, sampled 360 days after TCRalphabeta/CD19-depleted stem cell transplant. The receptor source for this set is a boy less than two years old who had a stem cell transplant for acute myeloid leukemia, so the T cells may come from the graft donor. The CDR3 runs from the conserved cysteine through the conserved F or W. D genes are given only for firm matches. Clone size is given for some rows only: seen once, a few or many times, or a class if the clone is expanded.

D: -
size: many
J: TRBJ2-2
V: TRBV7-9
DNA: TGTGCCAGCAGACCGAACACCGGGGAGCTGTTTTTT
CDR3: CASRPNTGELFF

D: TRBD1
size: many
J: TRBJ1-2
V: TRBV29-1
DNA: TGCAGCGCCTCGACAGGGGGTAACTATGGCTACACCTTC
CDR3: CSASTGGNYGYTF

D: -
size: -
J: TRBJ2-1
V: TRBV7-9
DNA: TGTGCCAGCAGCTCAGAGAGGTACAATGAGCAGTTCTTC
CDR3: CASSSERYNEQFF

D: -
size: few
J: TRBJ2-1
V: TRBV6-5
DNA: TGTGCCAGCAGTTTATCTCGGAACAATGAGCAGTTCTTC
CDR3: CASSLSRNNEQFF

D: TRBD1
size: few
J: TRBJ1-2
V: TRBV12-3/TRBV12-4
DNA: TGTGCCAGCAGAGCCGGGACAGGGGGTGAGGGCTACACCTTC
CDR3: CASRAGTGGEGYTF

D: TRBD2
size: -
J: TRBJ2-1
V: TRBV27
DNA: TGTGCCAGCAGCCTAGCGGGGGGGCTAAGGACCAACAATGAGCAGTTCTTC
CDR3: CASSLAGGLRTNNEQFF

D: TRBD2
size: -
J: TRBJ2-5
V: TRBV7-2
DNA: TGTGCCAGTAACATAGCGGGGGGGCCCCGGGAGACCCAGTACTTC
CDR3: CASNIAGGPRETQYF

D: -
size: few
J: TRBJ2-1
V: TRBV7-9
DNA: TGTGCCAGCAGCGGAGGGGGAGATGAGCAGTTCTTC
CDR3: CASSGGGDEQFF

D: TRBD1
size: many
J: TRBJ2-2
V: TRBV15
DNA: TGTGCCACCAGCAGACTTCAGGGGGTCACCGGGGAGCTGTTTTTT
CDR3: CATSRLQGVTGELFF

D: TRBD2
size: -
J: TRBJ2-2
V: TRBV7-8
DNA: TGTGCCAGCTTGGGGGGGACCGGGGAGCTGTTTTTT
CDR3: CASLGGTGELFF

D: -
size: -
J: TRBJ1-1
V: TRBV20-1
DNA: TGCAGTGCTAGAGTTGTCGGCGACAGGAACACTGAAGCTTTCTTT
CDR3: CSARVVGDRNTEAFF

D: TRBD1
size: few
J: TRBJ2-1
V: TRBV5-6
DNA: TGTGCCAGCAGCTGGGACAGGGTATATGAGCAGTTCTTC
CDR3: CASSWDRVYEQFF

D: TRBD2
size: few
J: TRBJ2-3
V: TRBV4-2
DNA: TGTGCCAGCAGCCAGCGTAGCGGGGGCACAGATACGCAGTATTTT
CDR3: CASSQRSGGTDTQYF

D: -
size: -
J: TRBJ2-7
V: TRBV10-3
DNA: TGTGCCATCCTACGACAGGATACCTACGAGCAGTACTTC
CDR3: CAILRQDTYEQYF

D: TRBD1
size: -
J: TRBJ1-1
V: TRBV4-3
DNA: TGCGCCAGCAGCCAAGGAAAAATTCGACAGGGCTCCACTGAAGCTTTCTTT
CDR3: CASSQGKIRQGSTEAFF

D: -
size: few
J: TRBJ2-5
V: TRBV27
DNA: TGTGCCAGCAGTTTCGGGTGGGGCGAGACCCAGTACTTC
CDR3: CASSFGWGETQYF

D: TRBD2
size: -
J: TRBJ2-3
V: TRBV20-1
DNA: TGCAGTGCTAGCTCCAGCGGGGAGGGAGATACGCAGTATTTT
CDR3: CSASSSGEGDTQYF

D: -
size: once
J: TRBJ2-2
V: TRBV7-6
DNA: TGTGCCAGCAGCTTGGTGGACACCGGGGAGCTGATTTTT
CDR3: CASSLVDTGELIF

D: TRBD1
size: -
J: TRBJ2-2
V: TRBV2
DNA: TGTGCCGGACGACAGGGGGAGTCAACCGGGGAGCTGTTTTTT
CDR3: CAGRQGESTGELFF

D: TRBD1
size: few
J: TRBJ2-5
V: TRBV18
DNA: TGTGCCAGCTCACCACTCGGGACAGGGGGCGGAGAGACCCAGTACTTC
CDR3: CASSPLGTGGGETQYF

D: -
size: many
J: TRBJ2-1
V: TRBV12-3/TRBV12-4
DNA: TGTGCCAGCAGGGACAGTTTTGGGGCTTACAATGAGCAGTTCTTC
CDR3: CASRDSFGAYNEQFF

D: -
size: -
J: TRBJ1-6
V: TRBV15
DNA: TGTGCCACCAGCAGCAGTAGATTGTCACCCCTCCACTTT
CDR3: CATSSSRLSPLHF

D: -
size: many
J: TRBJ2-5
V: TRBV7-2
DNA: TGTGCCAGCAGCTTACGACAGGGAAGCGGGGTACAAGAGACCCAGTACTTC
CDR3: CASSLRQGSGVQETQYF